The 18 T cell receptor beta chains below were found in one sample sequenced in a study of T cell responses to AZD1222 COVID-19 vaccine. Produced via immunoSEQ multiplex PCR; TCRdb's table is partial and in-frame only. This table has some 130,000 clones, approximately 92% appearing once. Sequencing used peripheral blood, obtained 28 days after the second AZD1222 dose. The receptors were gathered from an adult who received the AZD1222 COVID-19 vaccine.

The chain links TRBV6-2 or TRBV6-3 to TRBJ2-1; D gene ambiguous. The CDR3 runs 13 residues. The germline V and J ends were trimmed by 2 bases and 6 bases, with 8 bases remaining between them. The germline gives CDR1 MNHEY, CDR2 SVGEGT. The CDR3 DNA reads as TGTGCCAGCAGTTACGGTCCTAGCAATGAGCAGTTCTTC. It codes for CASSYGPSNEQFF.

This clone was detected once. The rearrangement uses TRBV30 and TRBJ1-2, with D unresolved. Trimming pared 3 bases from V and 2 bases from J, leaving 13 bases between. The CDR3 is 14 amino acids. The germline V gene encodes CDR1 GTSNPN and CDR2 SVGIG (reference sequence). The CDR3 region has the DNA TGTGCCTGGAGCCGGCCAGGAGAAAACTATGGCTACACCTTC. This codes for CAWSRPGENYGYTF.

V is TRBV11-2 and J is TRBJ1-6; perhaps TRBD1 as D (6 bases). Trimming stripped 5 bases from V and 10 bases from J, with 15 bases between. CDR1 is SGHAT, CDR2 FQNNGV, per germline. The CDR3 is 14 residues long. The CDR3 spells CASSQLRGWSPLHF. In DNA, the CDR3 is TGTGCCAGCAGCCAATTGAGGGGGTGGTCACCCCTCCACTTT.

V gene TRBV30 combines with J gene TRBJ1-4; possible D gene TRBD1, 6 bases. Looked up from germline, CDR1 is GTSNPN and CDR2 is SVGIG (reference sequence). V dropped 3 bases and J dropped 0 bases, with 11 bases sitting between them. The CDR3 has 15 residues. CDR3 region: CAWRGGFATNEKLFF. The CDR3 DNA sequence: TGTGCCTGGAGGGGGGGCTTTGCAACTAATGAAAAACTGTTTTTT.

The chain combines TRBV4-1 with TRBJ1-1; D might be TRBD1 (5 bases). This CDR3 spans 15 amino acids. Germline V gene lookup returns CDR1 MGHRA and CDR2 YSYEKL. The V gene lost 4 bases and the J gene lost 0 bases, with 12 bases spanning the gap. This CDR3 is CASSPSGRVNTEAFF. CDR3 in DNA: TGCGCCAGCAGCCCCTCAGGGCGGGTGAACACTGAAGCTTTCTTT.

The V call is TRBV19, the J call TRBJ1-1; D ambiguous. V dropped 5 bases and J dropped 5 bases, with 9 bases sitting between them. The CDR3 extends over 12 amino acids. The germline V gene has CDR1 LNHDA and CDR2 SQIVND (reference sequence). The CDR3 here is CASSPSYTEAFF. CDR3 coding DNA: TGTGCCAGTAGTCCCAGCTATACTGAAGCTTTCTTT.

The chain employs TRBV2 and TRBJ1-5; D uncertain. The CDR3 is made up of 14 amino acids. Germline V gene lookup returns CDR1 SNHLY and CDR2 FYNNEI. V dropped 3 bases and J dropped 6 bases, with 12 bases sitting between them. The CDR3 DNA reads TGTGCCAGCAGTGAGACCCTCCGAGCTCAGCCCCAGCATTTT. Protein product: CASSETLRAQPQHF.

This chain uses TRBV3-1 (or the pseudogene TRBV3-2) with TRBJ1-5; D is unclear. Germline V CDR1 and CDR2: LGHDT, YNNKEL (reference sequence). The CDR3 is 13 residues long. The V end lost 4 bases, the J end lost 3 bases, and 7 bases lay between the germline ends. In nucleotides, the CDR3 is TGTGCCAGCAGCCCAAACTACAATCAGCCCCAGCATTTT. Amino acid sequence: CASSPNYNQPQHF.

CDR3 nucleotides: TGCAGCGTCGCCGAGACGGGGTCCTATGGCTACACCTTC. It translates to CSVAETGSYGYTF. The chain is built from TRBV29-1 and TRBJ1-2; D not resolved. Germline CDR1 and CDR2: SQVTM and ANQGSEA. With 6 bases removed from V and 4 bases from J, the gap between germline ends came to 15 bases. The CDR3 runs 13 residues.

The chain links TRBV19 to TRBJ1-6, with D possibly being TRBD1 (6 bases). Germline V lookup: CDR1 LNHDA, CDR2 SQIVND (reference sequence). This CDR3 has 14 amino acids. Between the trimmed V and J ends, which lost 2 bases and 9 bases, there was a span of 11 bases. In DNA form, the CDR3 reads TGTGCCAGTAGTATATTCGGGGGCGGTTCACCCCTCCACTTT. Translating it yields CASSIFGGGSPLHF.

This clone was detected once. The chain joins TRBV29-1 to TRBJ1-5; D uncertain. Trimming took off 4 bases at V and 5 bases at J, with 9 bases between the two ends. Germline V gene sequence: CDR1 SQVTM, CDR2 ANQGSEA. CDR3 length: 12 amino acids. Written as DNA, the CDR3 is TGCAGCGTTGCCGACACATATCAGCCCCAGCATTTT. It is translated as CSVADTYQPQHF. Full variable domain (rest looked up from reference TRBV29-1 and TRBJ1-5): SAVISQKPSRDICQRGTSLTIQCQVDSQVTMMFWYRQQPGQSLTLIATANQGSEATYESGFVIDKFPISRPNLTFSTLTVSNMSPEDSSIYLCSVADTYQPQHFGDGTRLSIL.

The V call is TRBV19, the J call TRBJ1-2; 10 bases match TRBD1. This CDR3 has 14 residues. The germline CDR1 and CDR2 sequences are LNHDA and SQIVND (reference sequence). V gave up 4 bases and J gave up 2 bases; unmatched junction bases: 1. The CDR3 coding sequence is TGTGCCAGTAGTAGGGACAGGGGAAACTATGGCTACACCTTC. It translates to CASSRDRGNYGYTF.

This sequence joins TRBV9 and TRBJ2-3; a weak D match, TRBD1 (5 bases). Trimming left V 0 bases short and J 0 bases short, with 8 bases between. Germline V lookup: CDR1 SGDLS, CDR2 YYNGEE. There are 15 residues in the CDR3. The CDR3 loop reads CASSVGPGSTDTQYF. The CDR3 nucleotides are TGTGCCAGCAGCGTAGGTCCAGGGAGCACAGATACGCAGTATTTT.

This clone was observed a handful of times. V gene TRBV19 combines with J gene TRBJ1-5; no reliable D call. The germline V gene has CDR1 LNHDA and CDR2 SQIVND (reference sequence). Trimming removed 7 bases from V and 0 bases from J, with 7 bases in between. This CDR3 has 13 amino acids. The chain's CDR3 is CASTTRSNQPQHF. The DNA of the CDR3 is TGTGCCAGTACCACACGTAGCAATCAGCCCCAGCATTTT.

This chain uses TRBV4-3 with TRBJ1-1; no firm D call. Germline V gene data show CDR1 as LGHNA and CDR2 as YSLEER. The CDR3 covers 13 residues. Trimming pared 2 bases from V and 1 base from J, leaving 5 bases between. The CDR3: CASSQRPNTEAFF. The CDR3 DNA is TGCGCCAGCAGCCAAAGACCGAACACTGAAGCTTTCTTT.

The chain employs TRBV2 and TRBJ2-2; D gene ambiguous. The CDR3 loop spans 14 amino acids. Deletions cut 9 bases from V and 7 bases from J, with 18 bases between. Germline lookup yields CDR1 SNHLY and CDR2 FYNNEI. The CDR3 DNA reads as TGTGCCAGTGGGAACTTCCGGCTGGGCGGGGAGCTGTTTTTT. It yields the protein CASGNFRLGGELFF.

This sequence joins TRBV20-1 and TRBJ1-2, with D maybe TRBD1 (5 bases). The CDR3 spans 11 residues. V lost 3 bases, J lost 4 bases, and 6 bases lay in between. Germline values: CDR1 DFQATT, CDR2 SNEGSKA (reference sequence). The CDR3 protein is CSARQGYGYTF. Written as DNA, the CDR3 is TGCAGTGCTAGGCAGGGCTATGGCTACACCTTC.

CDR3 sequence: CASSYGQGMNTEAFF. CDR3 nucleotides: TGTGCCAGCAGTTACGGGCAGGGGATGAACACTGAAGCTTTCTTT. The genes are TRBV6-5 and TRBJ1-1; TRBD1 is a possible D gene (6 bases). This CDR3 contains 15 residues. V was pared by 2 bases and J by 0 bases, with 10 bases between. CDR1 is MNHEY and CDR2 is SVGAGI in the germline V gene.